This T cell receptor (beta chain) came from a study of shared clonotypes between healthy human individuals. This CDR3 contains 15 residues. Deletions cut 1 base from V and 6 bases from J, with 15 bases between. CDR1 is SGHTA, CDR2 FQGNSA, per germline. TCRdb's table, derived via immunoSEQ multiplex PCR, lists solely in-frame clones and lacks some. The sample shows about 2.4 million clones, 90% to 95% of them seen only once. The TCR sequence derives from a man between 18 and 35 years old in good health. Some clones in this sample may be carry-over from other donors' samples. V is TRBV7-2 and J is TRBJ1-2; maybe TRBD1 (6 bases). The sample taken for sequencing was naive CD4+ T cells from PBMCs. Described subset: CD45RA+ positively selected. Here the CDR3 reads CASSLDHREWNGYTF. The CDR3 nucleotides read TGTGCCAGCAGCTTAGATCACAGGGAATGGAATGGCTACACCTTC.